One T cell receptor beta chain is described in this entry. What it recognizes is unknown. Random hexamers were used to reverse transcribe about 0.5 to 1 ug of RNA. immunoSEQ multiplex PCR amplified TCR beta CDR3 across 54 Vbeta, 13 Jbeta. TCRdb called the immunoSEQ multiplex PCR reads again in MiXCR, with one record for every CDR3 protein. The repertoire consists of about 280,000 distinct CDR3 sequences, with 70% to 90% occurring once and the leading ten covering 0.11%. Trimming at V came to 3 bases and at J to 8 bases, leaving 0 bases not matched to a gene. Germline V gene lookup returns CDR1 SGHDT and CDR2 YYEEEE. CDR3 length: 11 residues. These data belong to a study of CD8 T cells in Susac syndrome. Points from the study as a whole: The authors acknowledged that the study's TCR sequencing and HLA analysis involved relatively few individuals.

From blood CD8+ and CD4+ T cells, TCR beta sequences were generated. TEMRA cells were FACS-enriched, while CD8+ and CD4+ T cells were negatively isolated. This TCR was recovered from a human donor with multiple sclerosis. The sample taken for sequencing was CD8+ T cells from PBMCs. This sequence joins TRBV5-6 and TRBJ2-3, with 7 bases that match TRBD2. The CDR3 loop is CASSWGGTQYF. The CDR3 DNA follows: TGTGCCAGCAGCTGGGGGGGTACGCAGTATTTT.